This T cell receptor beta chain was recorded in a study of response to subunit inactivated influenza vaccine. TCRdb itself ran the RT-PCR reads through MiXCR, one entry per CDR3 protein. The repertoire holds 500,000 to 700,000 distinct CDR3 sequences, with around 21% as singletons. In this sample, this clonotype turned up a few times. From germline, CDR1 is LNHDA and CDR2 SQIVND (reference sequence). V lost 8 bases and J lost 0, with 17 bases in between. The CDR3 contains 16 residues. These data were also reused for a study on T cells expressing NK-cell markers. That investigation notes: Making the TCR beta cDNA relied on 5'RACE template switching with UMIs. Sorted CD3+CD56-NKG2C+, CD3+CD56+NKG2C+ and CD3+CD56+NKG2C- T cells supplied the TCR beta repertoires. One of eight sequenced donors was HCMV-seronegative; the other seven were seropositive. An anti-gamma-delta TCR antibody was added in several experiments. It restricted sorting to alpha-beta TCR-expressing T cells. In a handful of donors, dominant CD3+CD56+NKG2C+ clones formed roughly 1.0-7.5% of CD8+ cells.

The specimen comprised CD4+ T cells sorted from PBMCs, sampled roughly 12 days after vaccination. The chain employs TRBV19 and TRBJ1-5; a possible D gene is TRBD1 (5 bases). This receptor was identified in a man aged 45-60 years who received an inactivated influenza vaccine. The CDR3 sequence: CASLRTGLYSNQPQHF. The CDR3 nucleotides are TGTGCCAGTCTTAGAACAGGACTGTATAGCAATCAGCCCCAGCATTTT.